The next 10 T cell receptor beta chains were all read from a single sample in a study of PD-L1 blockade in urothelial cancer. The sample's time point: pretreatment peripheral blood. The repertoire was sequenced with immunoSEQ multiplex PCR; TCRdb's copy has only in-frame clones and lacks some. Counted here are around 82,000 clones, 84% occurring once; the ten biggest clones make up more than 2%. Material: PBMCs, obtained around atezolizumab (anti-PD-L1) treatment. The receptors were gathered from a man in his fifties or sixties with urothelial cancer.

The V and J genes are TRBV2 and TRBJ2-4; tentative D call: TRBD1 (7 bases). CDR1 is SNHLY, CDR2 FYNNEI, per germline. Between the trimmed V and J ends, which lost 8 bases and 11 bases, there was a span of 25 bases. The CDR3 covers 15 residues. The CDR3 DNA is TGTGCCAGCCTCCCAGGGGGAGGACTATCCTATTTTCAGTACTTC. It translates to CASLPGGGLSYFQYF.

This clone was seen more than once but under ten times. The chain uses TRBV19 and TRBJ1-5, with TRBD1 identical over 10 bases. This CDR3 has 15 residues. V lost 2 bases and J lost 6; bases outside the gene matches: 4. Germline CDR1 LNHDA, CDR2 SQIVND (reference sequence). DNA for the CDR3: TGTGCCAGTAGTATACCGACAGGGGGCGGTCAGCCCCAGCATTTT. Residues: CASSIPTGGGQPQHF.

The V and J genes are TRBV11-2 and TRBJ2-1, with 8 nucleotides matching TRBD2. CDR3 size: 15 residues. Germline values: CDR1 SGHAT, CDR2 FQNNGV. V trimming: 3 bases; J trimming: 5 bases; junction bases outside the gene matches: 6. The CDR3 reads CASSFGSGSHNEQFF. For the CDR3, the DNA is TGTGCCAGCAGCTTTGGGAGCGGGAGTCACAATGAGCAGTTCTTC. Supplemented by reference TRBV11-2 and TRBJ2-1, the full variable domain reads EAGVAQSPRYKIIEKRQSVAFWCNPISGHATLYWYQQILGQGPKLLIQFQNNGVVDDSQLPKDRFSAERLKGVDSTLKIQPAKLEDSAVYLCASSFGSGSHNEQFFGPGTRLTVL.

V is TRBV30 and J is TRBJ1-1; unclear D gene. Trimming took 4 bases from V and 5 from J, leaving 8 bases between them. Germline lookup yields CDR1 GTSNPN and CDR2 SVGIG (reference sequence). The length of the CDR3 is 11 residues. CDR3 sequence reads: CAWNLRTEAFF. CDR3 sequence (DNA): TGTGCCTGGAACTTGCGGACTGAAGCTTTCTTT.

This clone was detected a few times. This chain links TRBV5-6 with TRBJ2-1; D perhaps matches TRBD2 (5 bases). V was trimmed by 1 base and J by 8 bases, leaving 13 bases between them. The CDR3 consists of 14 residues. From germline, CDR1 is SGHDT and CDR2 YYEEEE. CDR3 in amino acids: CASSLMREFDEQFF. In DNA, the CDR3 is TGTGCCAGCAGCTTGATGAGGGAGTTCGATGAGCAGTTCTTC.

The chain links TRBV4-1 to TRBJ2-2; TRBD2 matches at 8 bases. The CDR3 has 16 amino acids. The trim removed 0 bases at V and 5 bases at J, leaving 5 bases unmatched. CDR1 is MGHRA and CDR2 is YSYEKL in the germline V gene. The CDR3 protein is CASSQEVAGRTGELFF. In nucleotides, the CDR3 is TGCGCCAGCAGCCAAGAGGTAGCGGGACGGACCGGGGAGCTGTTTTTT.

This clone was counted once. This sequence joins TRBV5-4 and TRBJ1-1; D might be TRBD1 (5 bases). Germline values: CDR1 SGHNT, CDR2 YYREEE (reference sequence). V was pared by 0 bases and J by 4 bases, with 10 bases between. The CDR3 is made up of 14 amino acids. CDR3 loop: CASSLGGEATEAFF. Here the CDR3 DNA reads TGTGCCAGCAGCTTGGGGGGGGAGGCCACTGAAGCTTTCTTT. Looking up the rest from reference TRBV5-4 and TRBJ1-1 gives the full variable domain: ETGVTQSPTHLIKTRGQQVTLRCSSQSGHNTVSWYQQALGQGPQFIFQYYREEENGRGNFPPRFSGLQFPNYSSELNVNALELDDSALYLCASSLGGEATEAFFGQGTRLTVV.

This chain connects TRBV10-3 to TRBJ2-1, with 13 bases matching TRBD2. The CDR3 contains 19 residues. After removal of 3 bases from V and 6 bases from J, the junction contained 14 bases not matched to a gene. CDR1 ENHRY and CDR2 SYGVKD come from the germline V gene. The CDR3 sequence is CAISESNSQGTSGTNEQFF. CDR3 coding DNA: TGTGCCATCAGTGAATCTAACTCACAGGGGACTAGCGGGACCAATGAGCAGTTCTTC.

The genes are TRBV10-3 and TRBJ2-5; 8 bases agree with TRBD1. In germline, CDR1 is ENHRY, CDR2 SYGVKD. There are 13 residues in the CDR3. Trimming at V came to 10 bases and at J to 0 bases, leaving 4 bases not matched to a gene. The CDR3 DNA reads TGTGCCACCGGGGGACAGGACCAAGAGACCCAGTACTTC. This sequence encodes CATGGQDQETQYF.

This clone was counted between two and nine times. This rearrangement joins TRBV19 to TRBJ1-6; no firm D call. V was cut by 1 base and J by 10 bases, with 11 bases left in between. Per germline, CDR1 LNHDA and CDR2 SQIVND (reference sequence). This CDR3 has 14 residues. CDR3 in amino acids: CASSIGGRRSPLHF. As DNA, the CDR3 is TGTGCCAGTAGTATAGGAGGGAGAAGGTCACCCCTCCACTTT.